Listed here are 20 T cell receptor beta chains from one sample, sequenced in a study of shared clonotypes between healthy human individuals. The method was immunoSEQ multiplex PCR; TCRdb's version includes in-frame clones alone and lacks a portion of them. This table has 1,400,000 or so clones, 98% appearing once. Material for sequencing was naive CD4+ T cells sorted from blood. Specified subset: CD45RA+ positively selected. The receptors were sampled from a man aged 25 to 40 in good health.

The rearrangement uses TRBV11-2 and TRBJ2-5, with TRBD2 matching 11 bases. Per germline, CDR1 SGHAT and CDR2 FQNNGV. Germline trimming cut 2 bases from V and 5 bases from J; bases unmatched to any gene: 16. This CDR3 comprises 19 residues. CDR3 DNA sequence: TGTGCCAGCAGCTTACACGGACTAGCGGGCGGGGGCGATTGGGAGACCCAGTACTTC. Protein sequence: CASSLHGLAGGGDWETQYF. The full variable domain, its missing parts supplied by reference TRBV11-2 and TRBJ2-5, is EAGVAQSPRYKIIEKRQSVAFWCNPISGHATLYWYQQILGQGPKLLIQFQNNGVVDDSQLPKDRFSAERLKGVDSTLKIQPAKLEDSAVYLCASSLHGLAGGGDWETQYFGPGTRLLVL.

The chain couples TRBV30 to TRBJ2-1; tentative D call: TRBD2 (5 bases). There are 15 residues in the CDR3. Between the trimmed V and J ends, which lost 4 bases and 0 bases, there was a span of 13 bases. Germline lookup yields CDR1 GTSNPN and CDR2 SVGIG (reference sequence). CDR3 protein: CAWNAFGVSYNEQFF. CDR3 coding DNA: TGTGCCTGGAATGCATTCGGGGTCTCCTACAATGAGCAGTTCTTC. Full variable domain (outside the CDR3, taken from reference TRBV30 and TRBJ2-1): SQTIHQWPATLVQPVGSPLSLECTVEGTSNPNLYWYRQAAGRGLQLLFYSVGIGQISSEVPQNLSASRPQDRQFILSSKKLLLSDSGFYLCAWNAFGVSYNEQFFGPGTRLTVL.

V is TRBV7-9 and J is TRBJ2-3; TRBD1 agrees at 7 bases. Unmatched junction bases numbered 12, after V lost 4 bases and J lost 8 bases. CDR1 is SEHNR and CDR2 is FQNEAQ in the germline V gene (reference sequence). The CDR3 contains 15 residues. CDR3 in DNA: TGTGCCAGCAGCTCCCGGGACAGCAGAGTATCTACGCAGTATTTT. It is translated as CASSSRDSRVSTQYF.

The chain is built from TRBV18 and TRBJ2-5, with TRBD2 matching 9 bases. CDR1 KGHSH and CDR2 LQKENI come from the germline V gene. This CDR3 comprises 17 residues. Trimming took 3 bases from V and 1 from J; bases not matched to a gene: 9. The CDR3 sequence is CASSPLRLAEAQETQYF. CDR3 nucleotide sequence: TGTGCCAGCTCACCGCTTAGACTAGCGGAGGCCCAAGAGACCCAGTACTTC.

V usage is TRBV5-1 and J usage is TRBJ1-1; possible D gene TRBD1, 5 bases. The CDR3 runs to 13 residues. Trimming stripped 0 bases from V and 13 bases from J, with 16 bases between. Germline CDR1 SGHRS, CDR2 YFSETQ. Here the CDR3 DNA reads TGCGCCAGCAGCTTGGAGGTGTCAGGGTCGAATTTCTTT. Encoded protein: CASSLEVSGSNFF.

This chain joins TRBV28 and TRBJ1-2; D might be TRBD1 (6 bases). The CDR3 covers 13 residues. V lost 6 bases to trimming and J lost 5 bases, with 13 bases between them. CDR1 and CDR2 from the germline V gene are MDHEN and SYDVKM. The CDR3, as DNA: TGTGCCAGCAGAGCGACAGGTTTATATGGCTACACCTTC. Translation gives CASRATGLYGYTF.

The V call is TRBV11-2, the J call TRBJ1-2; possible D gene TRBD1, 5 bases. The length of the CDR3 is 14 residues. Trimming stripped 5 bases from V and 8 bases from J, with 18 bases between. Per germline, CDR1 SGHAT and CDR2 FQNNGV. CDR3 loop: CASSLVSGTPGYTF. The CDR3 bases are TGTGCCAGCAGCCTCGTTTCCGGGACGCCGGGCTACACCTTC.

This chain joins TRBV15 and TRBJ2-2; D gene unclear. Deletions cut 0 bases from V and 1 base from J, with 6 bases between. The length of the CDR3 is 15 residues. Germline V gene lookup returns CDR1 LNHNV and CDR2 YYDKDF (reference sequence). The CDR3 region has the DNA TGTGCCACCAGCAGAGATGTGGGGAACACCGGGGAGCTGTTTTTT. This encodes CATSRDVGNTGELFF. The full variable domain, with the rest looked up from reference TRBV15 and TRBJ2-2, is DAMVIQNPRYQVTQFGKPVTLSCSQTLNHNVMYWYQQKSSQAPKLLFHYYDKDFNNEADTPDNFQSRRPNTSFCFLDIRSPGLGDTAMYLCATSRDVGNTGELFFGEGSRLTVL.

The CDR3 loop reads CASSPRRLAGGKEQYF. DNA of the CDR3: TGTGCCAGCAGCCCCAGAAGACTAGCGGGAGGGAAGGAGCAGTACTTC. This sequence joins TRBV7-8 and TRBJ2-7; 14 bases match TRBD2. Germline V gene lookup returns CDR1 SGHVS and CDR2 FQNEAQ. The CDR3 consists of 16 residues. V was clipped by 5 bases and J by 7 bases; unmatched bases: 10. Full variable domain (missing parts from reference TRBV7-8 and TRBJ2-7): GAGVSQSPRYKVAKRGQDVALRCDPISGHVSLFWYQQALGQGPEFLTYFQNEAQLDKSGLPSDRFFAERPEGSVSTLKIQRTQQEDSAVYLCASSPRRLAGGKEQYFGPGTRLTVT.

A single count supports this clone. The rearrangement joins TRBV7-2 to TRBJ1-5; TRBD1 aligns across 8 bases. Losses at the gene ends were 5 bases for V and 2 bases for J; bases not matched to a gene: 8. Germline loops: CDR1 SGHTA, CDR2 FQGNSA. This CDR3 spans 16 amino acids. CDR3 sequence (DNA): TGTGCCAGCAGCGAAGACAGGGGATGGGGCAATCAGCCCCAGCATTTT. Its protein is CASSEDRGWGNQPQHF.

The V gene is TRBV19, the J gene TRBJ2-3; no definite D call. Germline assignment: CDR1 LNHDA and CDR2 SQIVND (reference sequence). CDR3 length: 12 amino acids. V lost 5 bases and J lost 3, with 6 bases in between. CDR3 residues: CASSSRTDTQYF. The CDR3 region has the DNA TGTGCCAGTAGTTCGAGAACAGATACGCAGTATTTT.

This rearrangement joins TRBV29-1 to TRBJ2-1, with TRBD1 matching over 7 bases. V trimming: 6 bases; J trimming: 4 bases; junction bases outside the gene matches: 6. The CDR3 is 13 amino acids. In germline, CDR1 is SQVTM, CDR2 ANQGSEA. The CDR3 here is CSVPPGQYNEQFF. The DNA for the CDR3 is TGCAGCGTCCCGCCGGGACAGTACAATGAGCAGTTCTTC.

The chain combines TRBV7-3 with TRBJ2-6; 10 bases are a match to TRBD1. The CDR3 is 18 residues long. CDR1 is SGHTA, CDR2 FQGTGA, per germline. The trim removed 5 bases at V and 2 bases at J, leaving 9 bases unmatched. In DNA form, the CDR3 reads TGTGCCAGCAGCCCCTCGGACAGGGGGAGCGCTGGGGCCAACGTCCTGACTTTC. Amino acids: CASSPSDRGSAGANVLTF.

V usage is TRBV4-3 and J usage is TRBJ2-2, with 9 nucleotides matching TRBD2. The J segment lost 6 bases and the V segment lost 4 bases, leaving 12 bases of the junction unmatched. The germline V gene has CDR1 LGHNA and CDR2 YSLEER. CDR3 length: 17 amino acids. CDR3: CASSPPGVAGVAGELFF. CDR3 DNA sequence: TGCGCCAGCAGCCCCCCGGGGGTAGCGGGAGTGGCCGGGGAGCTGTTTTTT.

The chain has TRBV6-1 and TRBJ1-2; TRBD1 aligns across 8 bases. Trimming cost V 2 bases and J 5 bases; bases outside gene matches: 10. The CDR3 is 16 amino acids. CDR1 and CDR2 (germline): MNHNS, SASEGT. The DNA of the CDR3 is TGTGCCAGCAGTGAACCACGGACAGGGCGAGGGTATGGCTACACCTTC. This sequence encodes CASSEPRTGRGYGYTF.

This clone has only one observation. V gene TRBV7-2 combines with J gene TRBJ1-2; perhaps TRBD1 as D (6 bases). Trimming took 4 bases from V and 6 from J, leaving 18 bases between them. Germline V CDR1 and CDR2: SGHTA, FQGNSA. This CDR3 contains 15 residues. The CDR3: CASSSPQGKADGYTF. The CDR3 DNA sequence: TGTGCCAGCAGCTCACCACAGGGTAAAGCGGATGGCTACACCTTC.

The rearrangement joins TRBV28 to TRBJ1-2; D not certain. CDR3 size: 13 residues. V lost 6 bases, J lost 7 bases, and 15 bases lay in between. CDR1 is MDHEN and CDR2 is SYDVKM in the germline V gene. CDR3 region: CASRSGIPLGYTF. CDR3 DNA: TGTGCCAGCAGGAGCGGGATCCCCCTTGGCTACACCTTC.

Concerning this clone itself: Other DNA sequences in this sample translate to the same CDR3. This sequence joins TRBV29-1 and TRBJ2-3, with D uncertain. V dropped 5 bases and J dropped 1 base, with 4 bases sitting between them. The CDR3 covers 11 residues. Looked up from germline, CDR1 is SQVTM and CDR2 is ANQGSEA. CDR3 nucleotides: TGCAGCGTTACGGGCACAGATACGCAGTATTTT. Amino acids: CSVTGTDTQYF.

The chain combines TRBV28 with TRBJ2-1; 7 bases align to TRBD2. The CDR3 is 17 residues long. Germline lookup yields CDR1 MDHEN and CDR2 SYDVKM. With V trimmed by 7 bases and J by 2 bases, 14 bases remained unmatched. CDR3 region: CASKGNLLSGAYNEQFF. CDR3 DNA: TGTGCCAGCAAGGGGAATCTACTAAGCGGGGCCTACAATGAGCAGTTCTTC. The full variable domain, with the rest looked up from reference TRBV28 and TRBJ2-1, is DVKVTQSSRYLVKRTGEKVFLECVQDMDHENMFWYRQDPGLGLRLIYFSYDVKMKEKGDIPEGYSVSREKKERFSLILESASTNQTSMYLCASKGNLLSGAYNEQFFGPGTRLTVL.

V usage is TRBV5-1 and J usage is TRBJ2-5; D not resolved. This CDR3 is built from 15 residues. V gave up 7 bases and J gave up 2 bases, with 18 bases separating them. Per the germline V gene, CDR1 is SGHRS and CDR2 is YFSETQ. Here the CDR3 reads CASFLSASRQETQYF. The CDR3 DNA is TGCGCCAGCTTTCTCAGCGCCTCGAGGCAAGAGACCCAGTACTTC.